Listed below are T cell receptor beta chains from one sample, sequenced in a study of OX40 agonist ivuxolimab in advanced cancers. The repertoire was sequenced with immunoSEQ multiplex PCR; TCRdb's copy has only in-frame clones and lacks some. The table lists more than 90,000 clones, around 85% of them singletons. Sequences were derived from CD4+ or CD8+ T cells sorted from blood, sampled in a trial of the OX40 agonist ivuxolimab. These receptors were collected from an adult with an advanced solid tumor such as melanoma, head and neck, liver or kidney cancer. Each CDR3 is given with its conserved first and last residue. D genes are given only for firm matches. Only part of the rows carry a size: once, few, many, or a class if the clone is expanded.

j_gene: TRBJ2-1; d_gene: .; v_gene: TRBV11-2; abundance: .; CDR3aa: CASSPSEDSEQFF; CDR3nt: TGTGCCAGCAGCCCCTCAGAGGACAGTGAGCAGTTCTTC
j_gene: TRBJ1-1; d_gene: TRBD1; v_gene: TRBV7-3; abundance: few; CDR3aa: CASTPGQMNTEAFF; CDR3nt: TGTGCCAGCACCCCGGGACAGATGAACACTGAAGCTTTCTTT
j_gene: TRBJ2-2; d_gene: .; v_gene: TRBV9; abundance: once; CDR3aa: CASSVAPGWGANTGELFF; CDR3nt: TGTGCCAGCAGCGTAGCCCCCGGTTGGGGGGCTAACACCGGGGAGCTGTTTTTT
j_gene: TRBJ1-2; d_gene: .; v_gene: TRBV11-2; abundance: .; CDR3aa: CASSLRSKGYGYTF; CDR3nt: TGTGCCAGCAGCTTGAGAAGCAAGGGCTATGGCTACACCTTC
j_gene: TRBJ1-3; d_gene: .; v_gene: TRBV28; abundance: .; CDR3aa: CASRLGHSGNTIYF; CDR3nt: TGTGCCAGCAGACTGGGTCACTCTGGAAACACCATATATTTT
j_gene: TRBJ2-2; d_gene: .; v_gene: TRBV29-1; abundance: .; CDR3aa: CSASIGAIKLFF; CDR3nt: TGCAGCGCCTCGATAGGGGCTATAAAGCTGTTTTTT
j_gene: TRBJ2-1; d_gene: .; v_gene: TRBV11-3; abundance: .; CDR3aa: CASSLGTVYNEQFF; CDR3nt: TGTGCCAGCAGCTTAGGAACAGTATACAATGAGCAGTTCTTC
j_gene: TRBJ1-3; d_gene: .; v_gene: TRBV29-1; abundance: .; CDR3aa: CSGGTGENTIYF; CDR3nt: TGCAGCGGCGGGACCGGTGAGAACACCATATATTTT
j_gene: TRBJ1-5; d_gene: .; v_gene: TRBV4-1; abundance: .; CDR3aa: CASSRQAGSNQPQHF; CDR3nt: TGCGCCAGCAGCCGACAGGCGGGGAGCAATCAGCCCCAGCATTTT
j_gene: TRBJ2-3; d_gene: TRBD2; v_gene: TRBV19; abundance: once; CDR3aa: CASSIRGSLAGVSTDTQYF; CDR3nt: TGTGCCAGTAGTATACGGGGCTCACTAGCGGGAGTGAGCACAGATACGCAGTATTTT
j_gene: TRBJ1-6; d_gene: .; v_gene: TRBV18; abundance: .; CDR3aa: CASSPIAGVGNSPLHF; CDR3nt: TGTGCCAGCTCACCAATCGCAGGGGTCGGCAATTCACCCCTCCACTTT
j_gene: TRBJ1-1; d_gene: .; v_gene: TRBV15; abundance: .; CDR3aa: CATSREIPRAFF; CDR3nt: TGTGCCACCAGCAGAGAGATCCCCCGCGCTTTCTTT
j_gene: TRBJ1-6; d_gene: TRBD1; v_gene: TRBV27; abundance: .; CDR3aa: CASSRRSGQGPGNSPLHF; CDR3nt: TGTGCCAGCAGTAGAAGATCGGGACAGGGGCCGGGTAATTCACCCCTCCACTTT
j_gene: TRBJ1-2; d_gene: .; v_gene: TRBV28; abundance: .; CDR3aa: CASSLMRGASNYGYTF; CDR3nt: TGTGCCAGCAGTTTAATGCGGGGCGCTTCTAACTATGGCTACACCTTC
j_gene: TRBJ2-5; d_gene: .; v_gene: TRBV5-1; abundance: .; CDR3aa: CASSFGQQETQYF; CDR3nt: TGCGCCAGCAGCTTTGGACAACAAGAGACCCAGTACTTC
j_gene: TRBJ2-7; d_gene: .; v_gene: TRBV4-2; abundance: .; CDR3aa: CASSQVVGVPYEQYF; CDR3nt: TGTGCCAGCAGCCAGGTAGTCGGGGTCCCATACGAGCAGTACTTC
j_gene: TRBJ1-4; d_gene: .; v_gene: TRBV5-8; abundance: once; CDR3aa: CASSLAGGGEKLFF; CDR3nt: TGTGCCAGCAGCTTGGCCGGGGGTGGCGAAAAACTGTTTTTT
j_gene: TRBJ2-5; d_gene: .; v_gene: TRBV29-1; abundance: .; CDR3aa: CSGTPTGRMETQYF; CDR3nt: TGCAGCGGGACCCCTACAGGGAGGATGGAGACCCAGTACTTC
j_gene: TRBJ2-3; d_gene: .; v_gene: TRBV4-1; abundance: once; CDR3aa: CASAITRGSSTDTQYF; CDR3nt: TGCGCCAGCGCCATCACGCGGGGTTCTAGCACAGATACGCAGTATTTT
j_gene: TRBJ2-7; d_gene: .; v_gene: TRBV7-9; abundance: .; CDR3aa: CASSPGRTLIEQYF; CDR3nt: TGTGCCAGCAGCCCTGGACGGACGCTAATCGAGCAGTACTTC
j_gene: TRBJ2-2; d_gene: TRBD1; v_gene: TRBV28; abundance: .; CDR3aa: CASSLTGGAGELFF; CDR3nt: TGTGCCAGCAGCCTAACAGGGGGCGCCGGGGAGCTGTTTTTT
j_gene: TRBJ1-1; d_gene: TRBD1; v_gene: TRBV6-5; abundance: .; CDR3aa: CASSSGTVGAFF; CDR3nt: TGTGCCAGCAGTTCCGGGACAGTGGGAGCTTTCTTT
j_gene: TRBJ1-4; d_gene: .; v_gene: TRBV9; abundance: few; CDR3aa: CASSLRVSPEKLFF; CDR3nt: TGTGCCAGCAGCCTCAGGGTATCCCCTGAAAAACTGTTTTTT
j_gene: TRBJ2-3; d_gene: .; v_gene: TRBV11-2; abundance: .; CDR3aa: CASSAIQGLAFDTQYF; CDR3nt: TGTGCCAGCAGCGCAATACAGGGTTTAGCGTTCGATACGCAGTATTTT
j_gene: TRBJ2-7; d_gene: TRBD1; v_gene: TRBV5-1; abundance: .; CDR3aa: CASTLTGDIYEQYF; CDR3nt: TGCGCCAGCACCCTGACAGGGGATATCTACGAGCAGTACTTC
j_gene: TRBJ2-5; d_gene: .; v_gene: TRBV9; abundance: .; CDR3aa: CASSPGGTLQETQYF; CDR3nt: TGTGCCAGCAGCCCGGGCGGGACTCTCCAAGAGACCCAGTACTTC
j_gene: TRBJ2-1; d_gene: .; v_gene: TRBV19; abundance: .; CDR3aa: CASIPYYRDNEQFF; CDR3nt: TGTGCCAGTATCCCCTACTACCGAGACAATGAGCAGTTCTTC
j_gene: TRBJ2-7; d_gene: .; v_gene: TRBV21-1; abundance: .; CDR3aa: CASSKWGGLAGAYEQYF; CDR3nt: TGTGCCAGCAGCAAGTGGGGGGGGCTAGCGGGAGCCTACGAGCAGTACTTC
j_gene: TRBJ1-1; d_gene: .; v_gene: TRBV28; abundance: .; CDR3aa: CASKTDSPTRGTEAFF; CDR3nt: TGTGCCAGCAAAACGGACAGTCCTACGAGGGGCACTGAAGCTTTCTTT
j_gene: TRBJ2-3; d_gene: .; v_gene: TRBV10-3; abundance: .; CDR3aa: CAARAGTDTQYF; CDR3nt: TGTGCCGCACGGGCCGGCACAGATACGCAGTATTTT
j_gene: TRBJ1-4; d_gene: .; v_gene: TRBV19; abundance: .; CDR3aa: CASSILQGNEKLFF; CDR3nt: TGTGCCAGTAGTATATTACAGGGTAATGAAAAACTGTTTTTT
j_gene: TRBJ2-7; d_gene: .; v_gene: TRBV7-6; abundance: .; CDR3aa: CASSLDSRDYEQYF; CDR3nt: TGTGCCAGCAGCTTAGACAGCCGGGACTACGAGCAGTACTTC
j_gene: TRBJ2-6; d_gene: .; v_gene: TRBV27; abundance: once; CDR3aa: CASSQVTIGANVLTF; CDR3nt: TGTGCCAGCAGTCAGGTGACAATCGGGGCCAACGTCCTGACTTTC
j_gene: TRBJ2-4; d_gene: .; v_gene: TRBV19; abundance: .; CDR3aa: CASSIVPNIQYF; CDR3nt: TGTGCCAGTAGTATAGTTCCGAACATTCAGTACTTC
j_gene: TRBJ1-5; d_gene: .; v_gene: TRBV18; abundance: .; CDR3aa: CASSPDGALYNQPQHF; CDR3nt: TGTGCCAGCTCACCCGATGGGGCCCTTTACAATCAGCCCCAGCATTTT
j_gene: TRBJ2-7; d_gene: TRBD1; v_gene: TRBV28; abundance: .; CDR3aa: CASCASGTGSYEQYF; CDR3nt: TGTGCCAGCTGCGCATCGGGGACAGGGTCCTACGAGCAGTACTTC
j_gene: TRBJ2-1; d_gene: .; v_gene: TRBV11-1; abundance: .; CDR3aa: CASRRSSYNEQFF; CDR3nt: TGTGCCAGCAGGAGGAGCTCCTACAATGAGCAGTTCTTC
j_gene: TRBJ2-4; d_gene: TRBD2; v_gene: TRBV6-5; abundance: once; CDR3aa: CASSRTSGTKNIQYF; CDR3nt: TGTGCCAGCAGTAGGACTAGCGGGACCAAAAACATTCAGTACTTC
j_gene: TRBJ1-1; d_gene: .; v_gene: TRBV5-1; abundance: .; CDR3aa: CASSLQVGEAFF; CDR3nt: TGCGCCAGCAGCTTACAGGTGGGTGAAGCTTTCTTT
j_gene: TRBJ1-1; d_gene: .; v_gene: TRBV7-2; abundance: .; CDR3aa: CASSRDRSVNTEAFF; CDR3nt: TGTGCCAGCAGCCGAGACAGATCTGTGAACACTGAAGCTTTCTTT
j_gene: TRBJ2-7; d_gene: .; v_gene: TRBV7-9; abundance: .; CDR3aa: CASSLGEGSPAYEQYF; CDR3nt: TGTGCCAGCAGCTTAGGGGAAGGCAGTCCCGCCTACGAGCAGTACTTC
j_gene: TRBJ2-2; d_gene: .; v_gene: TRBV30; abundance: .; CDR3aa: CAWSRQGPGELFF; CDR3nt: TGTGCCTGGTCCCGGCAGGGGCCCGGGGAGCTGTTTTTT
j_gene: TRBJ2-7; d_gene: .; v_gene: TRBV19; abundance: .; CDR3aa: CASSFRGGEQYF; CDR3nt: TGTGCCAGTAGTTTCAGGGGTGGCGAGCAGTACTTC
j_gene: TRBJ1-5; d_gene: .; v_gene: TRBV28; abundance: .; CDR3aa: CASITGLAGNQPQHF; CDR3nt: TGTGCCAGCATTACGGGGCTCGCGGGCAATCAGCCCCAGCATTTT
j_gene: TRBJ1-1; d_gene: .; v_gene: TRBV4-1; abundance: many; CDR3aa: CASSQGPWGRRVNTEAFF; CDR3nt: TGCGCCAGCAGCCAAGGACCGTGGGGTAGACGGGTGAACACTGAAGCTTTCTTT
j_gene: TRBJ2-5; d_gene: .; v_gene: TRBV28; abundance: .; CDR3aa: CASTPRAGHQETQYF; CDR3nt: TGTGCCAGCACCCCCCGGGCAGGGCACCAAGAGACCCAGTACTTC
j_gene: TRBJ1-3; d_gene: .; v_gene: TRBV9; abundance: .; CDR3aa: CASSVSGASGNTIYF; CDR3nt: TGTGCCAGCAGCGTATCGGGAGCCTCTGGAAACACCATATATTTT
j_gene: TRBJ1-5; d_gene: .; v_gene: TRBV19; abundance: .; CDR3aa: CASSPGKRPQHF; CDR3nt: TGTGCCAGTAGTCCGGGCAAGCGGCCCCAGCATTTT
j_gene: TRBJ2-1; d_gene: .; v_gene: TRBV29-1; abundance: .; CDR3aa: CSVREGNDNEQFF; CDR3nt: TGCAGCGTCCGCGAAGGGAACGACAATGAGCAGTTCTTC
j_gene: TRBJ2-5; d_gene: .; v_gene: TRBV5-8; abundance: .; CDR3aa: CASSLEGVETQYF; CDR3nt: TGTGCCAGCAGCTTGGAAGGGGTGGAGACCCAGTACTTC
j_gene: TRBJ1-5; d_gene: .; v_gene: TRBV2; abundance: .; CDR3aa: CASSEAPNQPQHF; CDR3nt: TGTGCCAGCAGTGAAGCGCCTAATCAGCCCCAGCATTTT
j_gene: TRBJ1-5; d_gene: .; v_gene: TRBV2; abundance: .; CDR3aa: CASRATISNQPQHF; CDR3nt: TGTGCCAGCAGGGCGACAATAAGCAATCAGCCCCAGCATTTT
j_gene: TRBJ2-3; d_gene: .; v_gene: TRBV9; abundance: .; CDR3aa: CASSESSRGTDTQYF; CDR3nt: TGTGCCAGCAGCGAGTCCTCCCGCGGCACAGATACGCAGTATTTT
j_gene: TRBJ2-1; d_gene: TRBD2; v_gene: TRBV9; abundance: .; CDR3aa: CASSELARPYNEQFF; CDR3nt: TGTGCCAGCAGCGAACTAGCGCGACCCTACAATGAGCAGTTCTTC
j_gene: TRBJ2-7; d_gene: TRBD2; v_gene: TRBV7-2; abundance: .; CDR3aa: CASSLVLAGVGEQYF; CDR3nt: TGTGCCAGCAGCTTAGTACTAGCGGGGGTTGGCGAGCAGTACTTC
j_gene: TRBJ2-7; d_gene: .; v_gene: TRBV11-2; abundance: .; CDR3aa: CASSLREQYF; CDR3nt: TGTGCCAGCAGCTTACGCGAGCAGTACTTC
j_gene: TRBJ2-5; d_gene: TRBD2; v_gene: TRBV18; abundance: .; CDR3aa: CASSRGGVETQYF; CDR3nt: TGTGCCAGCTCACGGGGAGGGGTAGAGACCCAGTACTTC
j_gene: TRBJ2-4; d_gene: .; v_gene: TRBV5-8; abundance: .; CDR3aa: CASSFRNLAKNIQYF; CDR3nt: TGTGCCAGCAGCTTTAGAAACCTAGCCAAAAACATTCAGTACTTC
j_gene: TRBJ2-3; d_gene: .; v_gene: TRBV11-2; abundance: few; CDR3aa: CASSRYGPASTDTQYF; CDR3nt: TGTGCCAGCAGCAGATACGGCCCCGCTAGCACAGATACGCAGTATTTT
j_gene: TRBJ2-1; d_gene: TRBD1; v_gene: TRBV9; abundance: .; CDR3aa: CASSLPGQSYNEQFF; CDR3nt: TGTGCCAGCAGCCTCCCGGGACAGTCCTACAATGAGCAGTTCTTC